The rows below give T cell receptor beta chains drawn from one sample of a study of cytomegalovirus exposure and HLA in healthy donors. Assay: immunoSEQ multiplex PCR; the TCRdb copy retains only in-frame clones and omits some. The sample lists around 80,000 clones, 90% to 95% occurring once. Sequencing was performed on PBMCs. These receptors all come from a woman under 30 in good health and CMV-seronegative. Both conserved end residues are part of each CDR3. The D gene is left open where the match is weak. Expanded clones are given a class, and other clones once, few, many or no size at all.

CDR3aa: CASTGLEAPYF; CDR3nt: TGTGCCAGCACCGGGTTGGAGGCTCCCTACTTC; d_gene: .; v_gene: TRBV11-2; abundance: once; j_gene: TRBJ2-5
CDR3aa: CASRAGASNEKLFF; CDR3nt: TGTGCCAGCAGAGCGGGGGCTTCTAATGAAAAACTGTTTTTT; d_gene: .; v_gene: TRBV2; abundance: .; j_gene: TRBJ1-4
CDR3aa: CASSYAAGARAIYF; CDR3nt: TGTGCCAGCAGTTACGCCGCAGGGGCGCGTGCCATATATTTT; d_gene: .; v_gene: TRBV6-5; abundance: .; j_gene: TRBJ1-3
CDR3aa: CASSLTARSSGYTF; CDR3nt: TGCGCCAGCAGCCTGACAGCCCGGTCCAGCGGCTACACCTTC; d_gene: .; v_gene: TRBV5-1; abundance: .; j_gene: TRBJ1-2
CDR3aa: CASGLGQVGTDTQYF; CDR3nt: TGTGCTAGTGGTCTAGGACAGGTGGGCACAGATACGCAGTATTTT; d_gene: TRBD1; v_gene: TRBV12-5; abundance: once; j_gene: TRBJ2-3
CDR3aa: CASSGTGGHQPQHF; CDR3nt: TGTGCCAGCAGTGGAACAGGGGGCCATCAGCCCCAGCATTTT; d_gene: TRBD1; v_gene: TRBV25-1; abundance: .; j_gene: TRBJ1-5
CDR3aa: CASSLGVDISYEQYF; CDR3nt: TGTGCCAGCAGCTTAGGCGTGGACATTTCCTACGAGCAGTACTTC; d_gene: .; v_gene: TRBV7-6; abundance: once; j_gene: TRBJ2-7
CDR3aa: CASSLALLQPNQPQHF; CDR3nt: TGTGCCAGCAGCTTAGCGCTCTTACAGCCCAATCAGCCCCAGCATTTT; d_gene: .; v_gene: TRBV7-2; abundance: .; j_gene: TRBJ1-5
CDR3aa: CASSRQGNTEAFF; CDR3nt: TGTGCCAGCAGCCGACAGGGGAACACTGAAGCTTTCTTT; d_gene: TRBD1; v_gene: TRBV7-2; abundance: .; j_gene: TRBJ1-1
CDR3aa: CASSWALRGIHTDTQYF; CDR3nt: TGCGCCAGCAGCTGGGCGCTGCGGGGGATACACACAGATACGCAGTATTTT; d_gene: TRBD2; v_gene: TRBV5-1; abundance: .; j_gene: TRBJ2-3
CDR3aa: CASSVGQGAFEQYF; CDR3nt: TGTGCCAGCAGCGTAGGACAGGGGGCGTTCGAGCAGTACTTC; d_gene: TRBD1; v_gene: TRBV9; abundance: .; j_gene: TRBJ2-7
CDR3aa: CASSSTLLEQRDQETQYF; CDR3nt: TGTGCCAGCAGCTCCACCTTATTAGAACAGAGGGACCAAGAGACCCAGTACTTC; d_gene: .; v_gene: TRBV7-6; abundance: .; j_gene: TRBJ2-5
CDR3aa: CASSVTYEQYF; CDR3nt: TGTGCCAGCAGCGTAACCTACGAGCAGTACTTC; d_gene: .; v_gene: TRBV7-2; abundance: .; j_gene: TRBJ2-7
CDR3aa: CASSLEGAANYGYTF; CDR3nt: TGTGCCAGCAGCTTAGAGGGCGCCGCTAACTATGGCTACACCTTC; d_gene: .; v_gene: TRBV11-2; abundance: .; j_gene: TRBJ1-2
CDR3aa: CASSRTTGGDQPQHF; CDR3nt: TGTGCCAGCAGCAGGACGACAGGGGGCGATCAGCCCCAGCATTTT; d_gene: TRBD1; v_gene: TRBV7-9; abundance: .; j_gene: TRBJ1-5
CDR3aa: CASSVLSGNTIYF; CDR3nt: TGCGCCAGCAGCGTACTCTCTGGAAACACCATATATTTT; d_gene: .; v_gene: TRBV10-1; abundance: .; j_gene: TRBJ1-3
CDR3aa: CAISDSGRKGVGYTF; CDR3nt: TGTGCCATCAGTGACTCTGGCAGAAAGGGGGTTGGCTACACCTTC; d_gene: .; v_gene: TRBV10-3; abundance: .; j_gene: TRBJ1-2
CDR3aa: CASSYGQGYYEQYF; CDR3nt: TGTGCCAGCAGTTACGGGCAGGGCTACTACGAGCAGTACTTC; d_gene: .; v_gene: TRBV6-6; abundance: .; j_gene: TRBJ2-7
CDR3aa: CTSSQIRGLAVVVWTQETQYF; CDR3nt: TGCACCAGCAGCCAAATACGCGGACTAGCGGTAGTAGTATGGACCCAAGAGACCCAGTACTTC; d_gene: .; v_gene: TRBV1; abundance: .; j_gene: TRBJ2-5
CDR3aa: CASSLEGGTQFF; CDR3nt: TGTGCCAGCAGCTTAGAAGGCGGGACGCAGTTCTTC; d_gene: .; v_gene: TRBV7-6; abundance: .; j_gene: TRBJ2-1
CDR3aa: CASSPTSGGTQETQYF; CDR3nt: TGTGCCAGCTCACCTACTAGCGGGGGGACCCAAGAGACCCAGTACTTC; d_gene: TRBD2; v_gene: TRBV18; abundance: .; j_gene: TRBJ2-5
CDR3aa: CASSESPAYEQYF; CDR3nt: TGTGCCAGCAGTGAATCGCCAGCCTACGAGCAGTACTTC; d_gene: .; v_gene: TRBV6-1; abundance: .; j_gene: TRBJ2-7
CDR3aa: CASSSSQNWENQPQHF; CDR3nt: TGTGCCAGCAGCTCGTCACAAAATTGGGAGAATCAGCCCCAGCATTTT; d_gene: .; v_gene: TRBV11-2; abundance: .; j_gene: TRBJ1-5
CDR3aa: CASSQTSGSMETQYF; CDR3nt: TGTGCCAGCAGTCAGACTAGCGGGAGCATGGAGACCCAGTACTTC; d_gene: TRBD2; v_gene: TRBV27; abundance: .; j_gene: TRBJ2-5
CDR3aa: CASSFSSGHSGELFF; CDR3nt: TGTGCCAGCAGCTTTTCGTCAGGGCATAGCGGGGAGCTGTTTTTT; d_gene: .; v_gene: TRBV11-3; abundance: .; j_gene: TRBJ2-2
CDR3aa: CSVRDWSSYNEQFF; CDR3nt: TGCAGCGTTAGGGACTGGAGCTCCTACAATGAGCAGTTCTTC; d_gene: .; v_gene: TRBV29-1; abundance: few; j_gene: TRBJ2-1
CDR3aa: CATSGLAGEF; CDR3nt: TGTGCCACCAGCGGGTTAGCGGGAGAATTT; d_gene: TRBD2; v_gene: TRBV15; abundance: .; j_gene: TRBJ2-3
CDR3aa: CASSLASGKSSYEQYF; CDR3nt: TGCGCCAGCAGCTTGGCCAGCGGGAAATCCTCCTACGAGCAGTACTTC; d_gene: TRBD2; v_gene: TRBV5-1; abundance: .; j_gene: TRBJ2-7
CDR3aa: CASSAAGTGFGEAFF; CDR3nt: TGCGCCAGCAGCGCAGCAGGGACAGGGTTTGGTGAAGCTTTCTTT; d_gene: TRBD1; v_gene: TRBV4-1; abundance: .; j_gene: TRBJ1-1
CDR3aa: CASSNSGLAKNIQYF; CDR3nt: TGTGCCAGCTCCAATAGCGGTCTAGCCAAAAACATTCAGTACTTC; d_gene: .; v_gene: TRBV18; abundance: .; j_gene: TRBJ2-4
CDR3aa: CASSLAHGGTGELFF; CDR3nt: TGTGCCAGCAGCTTGGCACACGGAGGGACCGGGGAGCTGTTTTTT; d_gene: .; v_gene: TRBV11-3; abundance: .; j_gene: TRBJ2-2
CDR3aa: CASSLLAGGTDTQYF; CDR3nt: TGCGCCAGCAGCTTACTAGCGGGAGGCACAGATACGCAGTATTTT; d_gene: TRBD2; v_gene: TRBV5-1; abundance: .; j_gene: TRBJ2-3
CDR3aa: CASSPPQGSTERDGYTF; CDR3nt: TGTGCCAGCTCACCACCGCAGGGCTCCACAGAGCGTGATGGCTACACCTTC; d_gene: .; v_gene: TRBV18; abundance: .; j_gene: TRBJ1-2
CDR3aa: CASSYWTGGLSNYGYTF; CDR3nt: TGTGCCAGCAGTTATTGGACAGGGGGCCTATCTAACTATGGCTACACCTTC; d_gene: TRBD1; v_gene: TRBV27; abundance: .; j_gene: TRBJ1-2
CDR3aa: CASSRRGGNTEAFF; CDR3nt: TGTGCCAGCAGCCGTCGGGGTGGGAACACTGAAGCTTTCTTT; d_gene: .; v_gene: TRBV14; abundance: .; j_gene: TRBJ1-1
CDR3aa: CASSSHGWRGDYGYTF; CDR3nt: TGTGCCAGCAGTTCCCACGGTTGGCGGGGGGACTATGGCTACACCTTC; d_gene: .; v_gene: TRBV28; abundance: .; j_gene: TRBJ1-2
CDR3aa: CATSSGATEAFF; CDR3nt: TGTGCCACCAGCAGCGGAGCAACTGAAGCTTTCTTT; d_gene: .; v_gene: TRBV15; abundance: once; j_gene: TRBJ1-1
CDR3aa: CASSPATGRVGYGYTF; CDR3nt: TGTGCCAGCAGCCCAGCAACGGGCAGGGTGGGATATGGCTACACCTTC; d_gene: .; v_gene: TRBV7-9; abundance: .; j_gene: TRBJ1-2
CDR3aa: CASSLGQQNTEAFF; CDR3nt: TGTGCCAGCTCCCTGGGACAGCAGAACACTGAAGCTTTCTTT; d_gene: TRBD1; v_gene: TRBV18; abundance: .; j_gene: TRBJ1-1
CDR3aa: CASSLLNNEQFF; CDR3nt: TGTGCCAGCAGCTTGTTAAACAATGAGCAGTTCTTC; d_gene: .; v_gene: TRBV5-4; abundance: .; j_gene: TRBJ2-1
CDR3aa: CASRRDRPLKAGGQGEQFF; CDR3nt: TGTGCCAGCCGCCGGGACAGGCCCCTAAAAGCGGGGGGCCAGGGTGAGCAGTTCTTC; d_gene: .; v_gene: TRBV27; abundance: .; j_gene: TRBJ2-1
CDR3aa: CASRASEDTQYF; CDR3nt: TGCGCCAGCAGAGCTAGCGAAGATACGCAGTATTTT; d_gene: .; v_gene: TRBV5-1; abundance: .; j_gene: TRBJ2-3
CDR3aa: CASSSGAYEQYF; CDR3nt: TGCGCCAGCAGCTCCGGGGCCTACGAGCAGTACTTC; d_gene: .; v_gene: TRBV5-1; abundance: .; j_gene: TRBJ2-7
CDR3aa: CASSETPGLEAFF; CDR3nt: TGTGCCAGCAGTGAAACCCCCGGGTTAGAAGCTTTCTTT; d_gene: .; v_gene: TRBV6-1; abundance: .; j_gene: TRBJ1-1
CDR3aa: CASSRTDNEQFF; CDR3nt: TGTGCCAGCTCCCGGACTGACAATGAGCAGTTCTTC; d_gene: .; v_gene: TRBV18; abundance: .; j_gene: TRBJ2-1
CDR3aa: CASRLGGVSTDTQYF; CDR3nt: TGTGCCAGCAGGTTGGGGGGAGTTAGCACAGATACGCAGTATTTT; d_gene: .; v_gene: TRBV13; abundance: .; j_gene: TRBJ2-3
CDR3aa: CASRSDRVTEAFF; CDR3nt: TGTGCCAGCAGGTCAGACAGGGTCACTGAAGCTTTCTTT; d_gene: TRBD1; v_gene: TRBV6-5; abundance: .; j_gene: TRBJ1-1
CDR3aa: CATSRERGGTDTQYF; CDR3nt: TGTGCCACCAGCAGAGAGCGGGGGGGCACAGATACGCAGTATTTT; d_gene: TRBD2; v_gene: TRBV15; abundance: .; j_gene: TRBJ2-3
CDR3aa: CASSYSTDYGYTF; CDR3nt: TGTGCCAGCAGTTACTCTACAGACTATGGCTACACCTTC; d_gene: .; v_gene: TRBV6-5; abundance: .; j_gene: TRBJ1-2
CDR3aa: CASSQDLRRTGELFF; CDR3nt: TGCGCCAGCAGCCAAGATCTCCGGAGGACCGGGGAGCTGTTTTTT; d_gene: .; v_gene: TRBV4-3; abundance: .; j_gene: TRBJ2-2